This T cell receptor beta chain was sequenced for a study of T cell responses to AZD1222 COVID-19 vaccine. General study points: White British donors predominated, females outnumbered males, and clonal diversity was possibly underestimated. Scientists sampled the repertoires only once the peak T cell response had passed. Nearly half of unique spike-specific TCRs reportedly avoided B.1.351 and B.1.1.7 mutated regions. Mapped onto spike, vaccine-associated CD4 TCRs spanned it and were dominant at 160-218 and 743-854.

V was cut by 4 bases and J by 4 bases, with 10 bases left in between. CDR1 is SGHTA and CDR2 is FQGTGA in the germline V gene. There are 13 residues in the CDR3. Data came from immunoSEQ multiplex PCR; TCRdb stores just in-frame clones and leaves some out. Of some 160,000 clones detected, just under 95% appear once; the ten largest clones hold roughly 0.9%. A word on this clone: Its antigen remains unknown.

This receptor was identified in an adult in good health. This sequence joins TRBV7-3 and TRBJ1-1; D is uncertain. Here the sequenced sample was peripheral blood, taken on day 0 of AZD1222 vaccination. The CDR3 sequence is CASSSRMGTEAFF. The CDR3 nucleotides read TGTGCCAGCAGCTCACGTATGGGCACTGAAGCTTTCTTT.